Listed below are T cell receptor beta chains from one sample, sequenced in a study of blood T cell repertoires in COVID-19. Sequenced by immunoSEQ multiplex PCR; TCRdb stores in-frame clones only, minus some. The profile shows over 200,000 clones, under 95% of them singletons. Sequencing used peripheral blood. All receptors come from a man aged 30 to 39 with acute or convalescent COVID-19. The CDR3 runs from the conserved cysteine through the conserved F or W. The order of the fields is D gene, V gene, clone size, J gene, CDR3 DNA, CDR3 protein. The D gene is left open where the match is weak. Not all rows give a size; the values are once, few, many and, for expanded clones, a class.

>-|TRBV6-5|-|TRBJ2-7
TGTGCCAGCAGTTCCCCGACGGGGAGCTCCTACGAGCAGTACTTC
CASSSPTGSSYEQYF
>TRBD2|TRBV5-1|-|TRBJ2-7
TGCGCCAGCAGCTTTACGGCGGGGGGGCGCTCCTACGAGCAGTACTTC
CASSFTAGGRSYEQYF
>-|TRBV27|-|TRBJ1-1
TGTGCCAGAGGGAGAACCGCTGAAGCTTTCTTT
CARGRTAEAFF
>TRBD1|TRBV5-4|-|TRBJ1-2
TGTGCCAGCAGCCGCGGGACAGCTAACTATGGCTACACCTTC
CASSRGTANYGYTF
>-|TRBV6-5|-|TRBJ2-7
TGTGCCAGCAGTTACTCCGACAGTCCAGGGTCCTACGAGCAGTACTTC
CASSYSDSPGSYEQYF
>TRBD2|TRBV4-2|once|TRBJ2-5
TGTGCCAGCAGCCAAGATCCATTAGCGGGGGGGCGACAAGAGACCCAGTACTTC
CASSQDPLAGGRQETQYF
>TRBD2|TRBV27|-|TRBJ2-5
TGTGCCAGCGCCCCCCGGCGAGGGCGGGGGGTTGGAGAGACCCAGTACTTC
CASAPRRGRGVGETQYF
>-|TRBV25-1|-|TRBJ2-5
TGTGCCAGAACCCGGGGGACCCAAGAGACCCAGTACTTC
CARTRGTQETQYF
>TRBD1|TRBV28|-|TRBJ2-7
TGTGCCAGCTGGCGGGACAGGTCCTACGAGCAGTACTTC
CASWRDRSYEQYF
>-|TRBV3-1/TRBV3-2|-|TRBJ2-7
TGTGCCAGCAGCCAAATGGATCAGGGGTTCTACGAGCAGTACTTC
CASSQMDQGFYEQYF
>-|TRBV27|-|TRBJ2-7
TGTGCCACGACCGGGAACTCACCACCCTACGAGCAGTACTTC
CATTGNSPPYEQYF
>-|TRBV5-6|-|TRBJ2-7
TGTGCCAGCAGCTGGGGGGTTTCCTACGAGCAGTACTTC
CASSWGVSYEQYF
>-|TRBV19|-|TRBJ1-1
TGTGCCAGCAGGGGCGAATCTGAAGCTTTCTTT
CASRGESEAFF
>TRBD2|TRBV6-1|-|TRBJ2-7
TGTGCCAGCAGTGAAAAAATTAGCGGGGCCGCCTACGAGCAGTACTTC
CASSEKISGAAYEQYF
>-|TRBV4-1|-|TRBJ2-3
TGCGCCAGCAGCCAAATCAGTACACCCACAGATACGCAGTATTTT
CASSQISTPTDTQYF
>-|TRBV7-8|-|TRBJ2-7
TGTGCCAGCAGCTTAGATGGGAATCCAGGGAACGAGCAGTACTTC
CASSLDGNPGNEQYF
>TRBD1|TRBV3-1/TRBV3-2|-|TRBJ1-1
TGTGCCAGCACCAACAGGGGTTTCCGAACGACCCGCGGGAACACTGAAGCTTTCTTT
CASTNRGFRTTRGNTEAFF
>TRBD1|TRBV19|few|TRBJ1-2
TGTGCCAGTAGTACTACTTGGGACAGGGGGCGCCTGGATGGCTACACCTTC
CASSTTWDRGRLDGYTF
>-|TRBV3-1/TRBV3-2|-|TRBJ1-2
TGTGCCAGCAGCCAAATCCACGGGGCTAACTATGGCTACACCTTC
CASSQIHGANYGYTF
>TRBD1|TRBV28|-|TRBJ1-6
TGTGCCAGCAGTTTGTTAACAGGGGTTTCACCCCTCCACTTT
CASSLLTGVSPLHF
>TRBD1|TRBV9|-|TRBJ1-4
TGTGCCAGCAGCGCCTGGACAGGTCACGGATCTAATGAAAAACTGTTTTTT
CASSAWTGHGSNEKLFF
>-|TRBV18|-|TRBJ1-1
TGTGCCAGTTCACCCTATTCCGACAGAGAAGCTTTCTTT
CASSPYSDREAFF
>-|TRBV28|-|TRBJ1-2
TGTGCCAGCAGAACTGGACAGAGAGACTACACCTTC
CASRTGQRDYTF
>-|TRBV5-6|-|TRBJ2-7
TGTGCCAGCAGCTTAAGATCGGGCTACGAGCAGTACTTC
CASSLRSGYEQYF
>-|TRBV5-4|-|TRBJ2-1
TGTGCCAGCAGTTTGGACTTCCCCTCCTACAATGAGCAGTTCTTC
CASSLDFPSYNEQFF
>TRBD1|TRBV28|-|TRBJ1-5
TGTGCCAGCAGTTCATCCGGGACAGGGGTGCAGCCCCAGCATTTT
CASSSSGTGVQPQHF
>-|TRBV5-1|once|TRBJ1-4
TGCGCCAGCAGCTGGGGTATGGGAGTGGCAACTAATGAAAAACTGTTTTTT
CASSWGMGVATNEKLFF
>-|TRBV6-1|-|TRBJ1-6
TGTGCCAGCAGTGAAACAGGTCTACCCCTCCACTTT
CASSETGLPLHF
>TRBD1|TRBV5-8|once|TRBJ2-2
TGTGCCAGCAGCTCGGGACAGGGTCACACCGGGGAGCTGTTTTTT
CASSSGQGHTGELFF
>TRBD1|TRBV10-1|-|TRBJ2-5
TGCGCCAGCCGGGACAGGGAAGAGACCCAGTACTTC
CASRDREETQYF
>-|TRBV9|-|TRBJ2-7
TGTGCCAGCAGCGTAGGGGCACCCTCCTACGAGCAGTACTTC
CASSVGAPSYEQYF
>-|TRBV4-1|-|TRBJ1-2
TGCGCCAGCAGCCAAGATCGTAACTGGGCAGGGCCTGGGGGCTACACCTTC
CASSQDRNWAGPGGYTF
>TRBD1|TRBV10-3|-|TRBJ1-5
TGTGCCATCAGTCAGACAGGGATGGGCAATCAGCCCCAGCATTTT
CAISQTGMGNQPQHF
>-|TRBV10-3|-|TRBJ2-3
TGTGCCATCAAGGGGTCGCAAGTGGAAGATACGCAGTATTTT
CAIKGSQVEDTQYF
>-|TRBV5-6|-|TRBJ2-1
TGTGCCAGCAGCCCGAGTGGGGCCTCCTACAATGAGCAGTTCTTC
CASSPSGASYNEQFF